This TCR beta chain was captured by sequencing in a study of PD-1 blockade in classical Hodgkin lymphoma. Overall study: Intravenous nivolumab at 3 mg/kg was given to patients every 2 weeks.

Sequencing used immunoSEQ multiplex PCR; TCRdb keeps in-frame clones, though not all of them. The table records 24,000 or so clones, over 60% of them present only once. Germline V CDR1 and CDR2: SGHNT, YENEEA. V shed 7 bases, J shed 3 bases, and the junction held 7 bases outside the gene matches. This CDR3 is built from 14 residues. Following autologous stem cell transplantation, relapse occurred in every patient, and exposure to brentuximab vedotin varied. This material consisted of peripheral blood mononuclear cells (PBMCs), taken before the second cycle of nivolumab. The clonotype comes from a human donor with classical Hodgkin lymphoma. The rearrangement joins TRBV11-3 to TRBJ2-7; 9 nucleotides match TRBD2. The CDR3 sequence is CASTSSGINYEQYF. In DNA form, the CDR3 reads TGTGCCAGCACCTCTAGCGGGATAAACTACGAGCAGTACTTC. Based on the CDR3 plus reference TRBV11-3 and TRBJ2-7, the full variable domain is EAGVVQSPRYKIIEKKQPVAFWCNPISGHNTLYWYLQNLGQGPELLIRYENEEAVDDSQLPKDRFSAERLKGVDSTLKIQPAELGDSAVYLCASTSSGINYEQYFGPGTRLTVT.